A single sample is the source of the 21 T cell receptor beta chains below, sequenced in a study of T cell clonality in common variable immunodeficiency. Libraries were prepared by immunoSEQ multiplex PCR; TCRdb keeps only in-frame clonotypes and omits some of them. This sample carries 42,000 or so clones, none of them present only once. Sequenced material: peripheral blood mononuclear cells. These receptors all come from a person aged 18 to 70 in good health.

This clone came up many times. The CDR3 is cut off 3 residues early in the read; its end comes from the germline J gene. The J gene is TRBJ1-1, the V gene TRBV2; perhaps TRBD1 as D (6 bases). Germline V gene data show CDR1 as SNHLY and CDR2 as FYNNEI. CDR3 length: 12 residues. V shed 10 bases and J shed 7 bases, with 16 bases lying between them. CDR3 bases read: TGTGCCACCACAGGGCCGGTCGGTGAA. Its translation is CATTGPVGE. The whole CDR3 is CATTGPVGEAFF.

This clone appeared many times. The read is 3 residues too short to cover the CDR3 end, so that end is filled in from the germline J gene. The V and J genes are TRBV12-5 and TRBJ2-5; D possibly corresponds to TRBD1 (7 bases). The V end lost 0 bases, the J end lost 3 bases, and 11 bases lay between the germline ends. CDR3 size: 15 residues. Germline CDR1 and CDR2: LGHNT and FRNRAP. The CDR3 bases that were read are TGTGCTAGTGGTTTGGTACGGGGGACAGAAGAGACC. Translated: CASGLVRGTEET. The entire CDR3 reads CASGLVRGTEETQYF.

This clone was detected ten times or more. The CDR3 extends 3 residues past the end of the read, so its final part is completed from the germline J gene. This chain links TRBV20-1 with TRBJ1-1; the match to TRBD1 covers 10 bases. Unmatched junction bases numbered 2, after V lost 1 base and J lost 0 bases. The CDR3 sequence is 15 residues long. Germline values: CDR1 DFQATT, CDR2 SNEGSKA (reference sequence). Incomplete CDR3 DNA: TGCAGTGCTAGAGGACAGGGGGCCATGAACACTGAA. Translated, it gives CSARGQGAMNTE. The full-length CDR3 reads as CSARGQGAMNTEAFF.

This clone was seen many times. With the read ending 3 residues before the CDR3 end, the germline J gene is used to fill in that end. The J gene is TRBJ2-1, the V gene TRBV20-1, with 7 bases aligning to TRBD2. With 6 bases clipped from V and 3 bases from J, the junction kept 8 bases outside the gene matches. Germline CDR1 and CDR2: DFQATT and SNEGSKA (reference sequence). The length of the CDR3 is 14 residues. Incomplete CDR3 DNA: TGCAGTGCCCACCTGGGCGGGAGCTACAATGAG. It yields the protein CSAHLGGSYNE. The whole CDR3 reads CSAHLGGSYNEQFF.

The table lists this clone with many counts. The read halts 3 residues ahead of the CDR3 end, with the missing end drawn from the germline J gene. The chain joins TRBV7-6 to TRBJ1-1, with 7 bases fitting TRBD1. The ends lost 5 bases at V and 1 base at J; junction bases unmatched: 4. This CDR3 has 14 amino acids. The V gene's germline CDR1 is SGHVS and CDR2 FNYEAQ. The CDR3 bases that were read are TGTGCCAGCAGCCTCAGGGGGGAGAACACTGAA. Protein product: CASSLRGENTE. The CDR3 reads in full as CASSLRGENTEAFF.

The table lists this clone with many counts. The CDR3 is cut off 3 residues early in the read; its end comes from the germline J gene. V usage is TRBV7-3 and J usage is TRBJ1-1; no reliable D call. Germline V CDR1 and CDR2: SGHTA, FQGTGA. The CDR3 runs 13 residues. V shed 3 bases and J shed 1 base, with 6 bases lying between them. The CDR3 spells CASSLNTNTEAFF. The part of the CDR3 DNA that was read is TGTGCCAGCAGCTTGAACACGAACACTGAA.

Turning to this clone: The CDR3 extends 3 residues past the end of the read, so its final part is completed from the germline J gene. V is TRBV7-9 and J is TRBJ1-1, with D perhaps matching TRBD1 (5 bases). Germline CDR1 and CDR2: SEHNR and FQNEAQ (reference sequence). The CDR3 has 12 residues. CDR3 DNA (partial): TGTGCCAGCAGCTTGTTTTCAACAGGA. Translated, it gives CASSLFSTG. The whole CDR3 reads CASSLFSTGAFF.

This clone has ten or more counts. The read stops 3 residues short of the end of the CDR3; the missing end is completed from the germline J gene. V is TRBV20-1 and J is TRBJ1-2; the D is unclear. Germline V gene sequence: CDR1 DFQATT, CDR2 SNEGSKA (reference sequence). The length of the CDR3 is 14 residues. The CDR3 bases that were read are TGCAGTGCTGGGAGCCCAGCGGGCTCTGGCAGC. Its protein is CSAGSPAGSGS. The whole CDR3 protein is CSAGSPAGSGSYTF.

This clone was seen at least ten times. The DNA ends 3 residues before the CDR3 does, and the rest of the CDR3 is filled in from the germline J gene. The J gene is TRBJ2-1, the V gene TRBV6-2 or TRBV6-3, with 12 nucleotides matching TRBD2. Germline CDR1 and CDR2: MNHEY and SVGEGT. V shed 9 bases and J 8 bases; nucleotides not matched to a gene: 17. The CDR3 has 17 residues. The DNA read from the CDR3 is TGTGCCAGTGATGAGGGGGGGCTAGCGGGAGGGCTGGATGAG. This sequence encodes CASDEGGLAGGLDE. The entire CDR3 is CASDEGGLAGGLDEQFF.

This clone was recorded at least ten times. One end of the junction does not line up with germline, which may come from a read error. The read terminates 3 residues ahead of where the CDR3 ends, so the germline J gene completes it. The J gene is TRBJ1-3, the V gene TRBV19; D call uncertain. Germline V gene sequence: CDR1 LNHDA, CDR2 SQIVND (reference sequence). The CDR3 has 13 residues. The CDR3 region is CASSTGSGNTIYF. The part of the CDR3 DNA that was read is TGTGCCAGCAGTACCGGCTCTGGAAACACC.

This clone was counted ten times or more. The read gets to within 3 residues of the CDR3 end, and the germline J gene fills in the rest. The V call is TRBV4-1, the J call TRBJ1-1; possible D gene TRBD1, 6 bases. This CDR3 comprises 17 residues. V gave up 0 bases and J gave up 7 bases, with 21 bases separating them. Germline-derived CDR1 and CDR2 are MGHRA and YSYEKL. The CDR3 DNA, read in part, is TGCGCCAGCAGCCAAGACAGGGAGGGGGTATACAGTGTTGAA. It yields the protein CASSQDREGVYSVE. The CDR3, in full, reads CASSQDREGVYSVEAFF.

The sample holds many counts of this clone. The CDR3 end is not reached by the read, which stops 3 residues before it; the germline J gene fills it in. The J gene is TRBJ2-7, the V gene TRBV5-1; 7 nucleotides line up with TRBD2. V dropped 4 bases and J dropped 4; count of bases not matched to a gene: 2. The germline V gene encodes CDR1 SGHRS and CDR2 YFSETQ. CDR3 length: 12 residues. The CDR3 DNA, read in part, is TGCGCCAGCAGCGGGGGGGGATACGAG. Translated: CASSGGGYE. The CDR3 reads in full as CASSGGGYEQYF.

This clone appeared many times. The read ends 3 residues before the CDR3 terminus; that terminus is restored from the germline J gene. The J gene is TRBJ1-5, the V gene TRBV30, with a weak D call TRBD1 (6 bases). Germline V gene lookup returns CDR1 GTSNPN and CDR2 SVGIG (reference sequence). V lost 2 bases and J 3 bases, leaving 23 bases between the germline ends. CDR3 length equals 18 residues. The chain's CDR3 is CAWSRRGGSEWANQPQHF. The CDR3 DNA, read in part, is TGTGCCTGGAGTCGGAGGGGGGGATCCGAATGGGCCAATCAGCCC.

There are many counts of this clone. The CDR3 is cut off 3 residues early in the read; its end comes from the germline J gene. The chain employs TRBV7-3 and TRBJ2-2, with TRBD2 matching over 8 bases. The CDR3 totals 17 residues. Germline V gene sequence: CDR1 SGHTA, CDR2 FQGTGA. V lost 5 bases and J lost 7; bases outside the gene matches: 15. CDR3 bases read: TGTGCCAGCAGCCGAGAACCGAGCGGGAGTATCGTCGGGGAG. Protein: CASSREPSGSIVGE. In full, the CDR3 is CASSREPSGSIVGELFF.

This clone has at least ten counts. The DNA ends 3 residues before the CDR3 does, and the rest of the CDR3 is filled in from the germline J gene. The rearrangement links TRBV20-1 to TRBJ1-2, with D possibly being TRBD1 (6 bases). V lost 0 bases to trimming and J lost 4 bases, with 18 bases between them. The CDR3 covers 16 residues. Per the germline V gene, CDR1 is DFQATT and CDR2 is SNEGSKA (reference sequence). The chain's CDR3 is CSARDSTGRLSYGYTF. The CDR3 DNA, read in part, is TGCAGTGCTAGAGATTCGACAGGCAGGCTCTCCTATGGC.

This clone was observed at least ten times. This CDR3 reads CSAPHGGNEQYF. Incomplete CDR3 DNA: TGCAGTGCCCCCCACGGGGGGAACGAG. This chain connects TRBV20-1 to TRBJ2-7; TRBD2 matches at 7 bases. The missing CDR3 end, 3 residues past where the read stops, is filled in from the germline J gene. CDR1 is DFQATT, CDR2 SNEGSKA, per germline (reference sequence). The CDR3 is 12 amino acids. V dropped 6 bases and J dropped 5; count of bases not matched to a gene: 7.

This clone was counted at least ten times. The read stops 3 residues short of the end of the CDR3; the missing end is completed from the germline J gene. The rearrangement links TRBV7-8 to TRBJ1-2; the D gene is possibly TRBD1 (5 bases). Germline values: CDR1 SGHVS, CDR2 FQNEAQ. V was cut by 3 bases and J by 6 bases, with 11 bases left in between. The CDR3 has 13 amino acids. CDR3 sequence: CASSFRDWDGYTF. CDR3 DNA (partial): TGTGCCAGCAGCTTCCGGGACTGGGATGGC.

This clone has a count of ten or more. The sequence runs out 3 residues before the end of the CDR3; the remainder is reconstructed from the germline J gene. V is TRBV19 and J is TRBJ2-3, with 9 nucleotides matching TRBD2. This CDR3 has 16 residues. J gave up 0 bases and V 3 bases, and 4 bases lay outside the gene matches. Germline V CDR1 and CDR2: LNHDA, SQIVND (reference sequence). The part of the CDR3 DNA that was read is TGTGCCAGTAGTATGAGAGCGGGGGGTAGCACAGATACG. Amino acids: CASSMRAGGSTDT. The complete CDR3 sequence is CASSMRAGGSTDTQYF.

This clone has ten or more counts. The missing CDR3 end, 3 residues past where the read stops, is filled in from the germline J gene. The rearrangement joins TRBV7-3 to TRBJ1-1; D not certain. The ends were cut back, 2 bases at V and 4 bases at J, with 11 bases in the middle. The CDR3 is 14 residues long. Germline CDR1 SGHTA, CDR2 FQGTGA. The part of the CDR3 DNA that was read is TGTGCCAGCAGCTTACAGGCTGAGGTCACTGAA. As protein: CASSLQAEVTE. The whole CDR3 region reads CASSLQAEVTEAFF. Looking up the rest from reference TRBV7-3 and TRBJ1-1 gives the full variable domain: GAGVSQTPSNKVTEKGKYVELRCDPISGHTALYWYRQSLGQGPEFLIYFQGTGAADDSGLPNDRFFAVRPEGSVSTLKIQRTERGDSAVYLCASSLQAEVTEAFFGQGTRLTVV.

In its sample, this clone was seen many times. The read ends 3 residues before the CDR3 terminus; that terminus is restored from the germline J gene. V is TRBV2 and J is TRBJ2-1; D unresolved. Trimming took off 8 bases at V and 2 bases at J, with 13 bases between the two ends. Germline V gene sequence: CDR1 SNHLY, CDR2 FYNNEI. This CDR3 is 14 amino acids long. This CDR3 is CASYLSYTYNEQFF. The sequenced CDR3 bases are TGTGCCAGCTACCTCTCATACACCTACAATGAG. The variable domain in full, completed from reference TRBV2 and TRBJ2-1, reads EPEVTQTPSHQVTQMGQEVILRCVPISNHLYFYWYRQILGQKVEFLVSFYNNEISEKSEIFDDQFSVERPDGSNFTLKIRSTKLEDSAMYFCASYLSYTYNEQFFGPGTRLTVL.

Points on this clone: The observed sequence ends 3 residues before the CDR3 terminus, with the missing tail filled in from the germline J gene. The V call is TRBV18, the J call TRBJ2-2; 8 bases are shared with TRBD1. The J segment lost 3 bases and the V segment lost 6 bases, leaving 0 bases of the junction unmatched. Germline V lookup: CDR1 KGHSH, CDR2 LQKENI. CDR3 size: 13 residues. The CDR3 DNA, read in part, is TGTGCCAGCTCGGGACAGGACACCGGGGAG. Translated: CASSGQDTGE. The full CDR3 sequence reads CASSGQDTGELFF.